Given below is one TCR beta chain in context. Authors' analysis steps: Amplification of reference gene primers was used by the study to estimate nucleated cell counts. Only in-frame clones appear in the TCRdb table, and some are missing; sequencing was by immunoSEQ multiplex PCR. The DNA gave D and trimming, while V, J and clone size come from that table. The sample shows fewer than 85,000 clones, around 80% of them seen only once. These data come from a study of blood T cell repertoires in COVID-19. Turning to the study itself: Collection of acute and convalescent COVID-19 samples took place in the United States, Italy and Spain. Sources were T cells, B-cell-depleted T cells, or PBMCs; the material itself was cDNA or gDNA.

Sequencing was carried out using peripheral blood. The TCR was taken from a man between 60 and 75 years old with active or convalescent COVID-19.

As DNA, the CDR3 is TGTGCCAGCAGCCACTCGGGAGCTAAAGAGACCCAGTACTTC. Its translation: CASSHSGAKETQYF. J is TRBJ2-5 and V is TRBV5-8; D possibly corresponds to TRBD2 (6 bases). V was shortened by 4 bases and J by 3 bases, with 13 bases between the two germline ends. Germline loops: CDR1 SGHTS, CDR2 YDEGEE. The CDR3 runs to 14 residues. The full variable domain, completed using reference TRBV5-8 and TRBJ2-5, is EAGVTQSPTHLIKTRGQQATLRCSPISGHTSVYWYQQALGLGLQFLLWYDEGEERNRGNFPPRFSGRQFPNYSSELNVNALELEDSALYLCASSHSGAKETQYFGPGTRLLVL.